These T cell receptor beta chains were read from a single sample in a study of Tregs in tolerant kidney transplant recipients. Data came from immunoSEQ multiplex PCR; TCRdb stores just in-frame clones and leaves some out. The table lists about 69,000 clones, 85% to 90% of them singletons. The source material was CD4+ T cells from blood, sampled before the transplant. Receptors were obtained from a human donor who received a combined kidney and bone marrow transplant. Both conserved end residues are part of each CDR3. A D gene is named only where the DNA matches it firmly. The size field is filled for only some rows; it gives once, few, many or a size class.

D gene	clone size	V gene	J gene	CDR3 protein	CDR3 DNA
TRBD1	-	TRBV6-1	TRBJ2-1	CASSPGQGSNEQFF	TGTGCCAGCAGTCCGGGACAGGGAAGTAATGAGCAGTTCTTC
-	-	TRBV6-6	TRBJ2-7	CASSGTYYEQYF	TGTGCCAGCAGTGGTACCTACTACGAGCAGTACTTC
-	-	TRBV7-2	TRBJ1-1	CASSLESRAEAFF	TGTGCCAGCAGCTTAGAATCGAGAGCTGAAGCTTTCTTT
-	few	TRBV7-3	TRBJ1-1	CASSPNSNTEAFF	TGTGCCAGCAGCCCAAACTCCAACACTGAAGCTTTCTTT
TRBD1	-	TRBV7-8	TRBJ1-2	CASSFGASGTGARANGYTF	TGTGCCAGCAGCTTCGGGGCGTCCGGGACAGGTGCCCGGGCGAATGGCTACACCTTC
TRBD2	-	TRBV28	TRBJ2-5	CASIQPGLQETQYF	TGTGCCAGCATACAACCGGGACTACAAGAGACCCAGTACTTC
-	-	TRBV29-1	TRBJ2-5	CSVGFRGPQETQYF	TGCAGCGTAGGGTTCAGGGGTCCTCAAGAGACCCAGTACTTC
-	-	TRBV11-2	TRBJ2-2	CASSGRQFTGELFF	TGTGCCAGCAGCGGGCGACAGTTCACCGGGGAGCTGTTTTTT
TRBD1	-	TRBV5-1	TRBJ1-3	CASSLGTDSGNTIYF	TGCGCCAGCAGCCTGGGGACAGACTCTGGAAACACCATATATTTT
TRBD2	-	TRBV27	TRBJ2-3	CASTSNLAGGTDTQYF	TGTGCCAGCACCTCTAACCTAGCGGGAGGGACAGATACGCAGTATTTT
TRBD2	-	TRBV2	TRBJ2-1	CASRARTSGSNEQFF	TGTGCCAGCCGGGCCCGGACTAGCGGGAGTAACGAGCAGTTCTTC
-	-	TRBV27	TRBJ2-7	CASRDITYEQYF	TGTGCCAGCCGGGACATAACCTACGAGCAGTACTTC
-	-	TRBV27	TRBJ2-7	CASSAATHLHEQYF	TGTGCCAGCAGTGCCGCAACTCATCTCCACGAGCAGTACTTC
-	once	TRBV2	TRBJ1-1	CASRLFPETENTEAFF	TGTGCCAGCAGGCTATTCCCGGAGACGGAGAACACTGAAGCTTTCTTT
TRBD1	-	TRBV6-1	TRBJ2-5	CASSEAGTGQETQYF	TGTGCCAGCAGTGAAGCCGGGACAGGACAAGAGACCCAGTACTTC
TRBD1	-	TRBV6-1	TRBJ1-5	CASSEQDRGQPQHF	TGTGCCAGCAGTGAGCAGGACAGGGGTCAGCCCCAGCATTTT
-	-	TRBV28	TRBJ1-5	CASKTGSNQPQHF	TGTGCCAGTAAAACAGGTTCCAATCAGCCCCAGCATTTT
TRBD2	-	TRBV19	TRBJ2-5	CASSARTSGGGGTQYF	TGTGCCAGTAGTGCCCGGACTAGCGGCGGAGGGGGGACCCAGTACTTC
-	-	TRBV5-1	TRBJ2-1	CASSTTPSNYNEQFF	TGCGCCAGCAGCACGACTCCCTCAAACTACAATGAGCAGTTCTTC
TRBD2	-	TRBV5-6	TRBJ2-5	CASSLGLAGGRQETQYF	TGTGCCAGCAGCTTGGGACTAGCGGGAGGGAGACAAGAGACCCAGTACTTC
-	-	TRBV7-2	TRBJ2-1	CASSLQSTEQFF	TGTGCCAGCAGCTTACAGTCAACTGAGCAGTTCTTC
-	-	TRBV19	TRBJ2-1	CASSIGLNSYNEQFF	TGTGCCAGTAGTATCGGTCTCAACTCCTACAATGAGCAGTTCTTC
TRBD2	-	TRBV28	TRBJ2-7	CASSRAGLSSYEQYF	TGTGCCAGCAGTCGAGCGGGACTAAGCTCCTACGAGCAGTACTTC
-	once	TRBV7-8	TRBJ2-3	CASSLRDIGVDTQYF	TGTGCCAGCAGCCTCCGGGACATCGGTGTAGATACGCAGTATTTT
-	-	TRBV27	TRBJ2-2	CASSSRGPSHTGELFF	TGTGCCAGCAGCTCCCGAGGGCCAAGTCACACCGGGGAGCTGTTTTTT
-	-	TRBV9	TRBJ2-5	CASSVGTGGGVTETQYF	TGTGCCAGCAGCGTAGGTACGGGGGGCGGAGTGACAGAGACCCAGTACTTC
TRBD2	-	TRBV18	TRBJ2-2	CASSSGTSGAVHTGELFF	TGTGCCAGCTCGTCCGGGACTAGCGGGGCGGTGCACACCGGGGAGCTGTTTTTT
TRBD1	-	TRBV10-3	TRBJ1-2	CAIRESRGLKDGYTF	TGTGCCATCAGGGAATCCAGGGGGCTGAAAGATGGCTACACCTTC
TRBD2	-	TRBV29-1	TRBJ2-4	CSVEVGTSGSNIQYF	TGCAGCGTTGAAGTGGGGACTAGCGGGAGTAACATTCAGTACTTC
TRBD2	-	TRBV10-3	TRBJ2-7	CAIGGGGTSEQYF	TGTGCCATCGGGGGTGGTGGGACTAGCGAGCAGTACTTC
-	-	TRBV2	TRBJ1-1	CASSDLGWGEAEAFF	TGTGCCAGCAGTGATTTGGGGTGGGGGGAGGCTGAAGCTTTCTTT
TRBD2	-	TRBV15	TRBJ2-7	CATSWGWGGEQYF	TGTGCCACCAGCTGGGGGTGGGGGGGCGAGCAGTACTTC
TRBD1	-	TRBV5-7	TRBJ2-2	CASSTGTGGWDGELFF	TGTGCCAGCAGCACCGGGACAGGGGGATGGGACGGGGAGCTGTTTTTT
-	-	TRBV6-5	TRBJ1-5	CASSYSLDSNQPQHF	TGTGCCAGCAGTTACTCCTTAGATAGCAATCAGCCCCAGCATTTT
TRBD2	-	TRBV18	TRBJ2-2	CASSPPVSGSLSAGELFF	TGTGCCAGCTCACCACCGGTTAGCGGGAGTTTAAGTGCCGGGGAGCTGTTTTTT
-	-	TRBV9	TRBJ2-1	CASSAGTSKNEQFF	TGTGCCAGCAGCGCCGGGACTTCAAAAAATGAGCAGTTCTTC
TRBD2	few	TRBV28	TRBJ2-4	CASGRGASGGRKYF	TGTGCCAGCGGGCGAGGGGCTAGCGGGGGTAGAAAGTACTTC
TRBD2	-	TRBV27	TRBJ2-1	CASSSEGLAYNEQFF	TGTGCCAGCAGTTCGGAGGGACTAGCATACAATGAGCAGTTCTTC
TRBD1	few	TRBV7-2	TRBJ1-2	CASSLSGTDGYTF	TGTGCCAGCAGCTTATCCGGGACAGACGGCTACACCTTC
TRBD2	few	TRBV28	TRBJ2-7	CASSYGGSYEQYF	TGTGCCAGCAGTTATGGCGGGAGCTACGAGCAGTACTTC
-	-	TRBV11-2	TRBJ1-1	CASSPKGYGFEAFF	TGTGCCAGCAGCCCGAAGGGGTATGGGTTCGAAGCTTTCTTT
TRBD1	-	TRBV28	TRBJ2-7	CASRRDRDYEQYF	TGTGCCAGCCGGAGGGACAGGGATTACGAGCAGTACTTC
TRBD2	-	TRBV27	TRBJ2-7	CASSFSPLAGSGEQYF	TGTGCCAGCAGTTTCTCTCCGCTAGCGGGGTCGGGCGAGCAGTACTTC
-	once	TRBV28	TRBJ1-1	CASSGQGGTEAFF	TGTGCCAGCAGTGGGCAGGGTGGCACTGAAGCTTTCTTT
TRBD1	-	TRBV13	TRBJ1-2	CASSPDRDYGYTF	TGTGCCAGCAGCCCAGACAGGGACTATGGCTACACCTTC
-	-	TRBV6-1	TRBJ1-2	CASSRGTTNYGYTF	TGTGCCAGCAGCCGCGGGACCACTAACTATGGCTACACCTTC
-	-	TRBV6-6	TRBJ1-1	CASSLEGLYTEAFF	TGTGCCAGCAGTTTAGAGGGATTATACACTGAAGCTTTCTTT
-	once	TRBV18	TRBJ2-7	CASSPVAHYEQYF	TGTGCCAGCTCACCAGTAGCCCACTACGAGCAGTACTTC
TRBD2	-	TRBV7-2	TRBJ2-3	CASSPREAAGVSYF	TGTGCCAGCAGCCCCAGAGAAGCAGCGGGAGTTTCGTATTTT
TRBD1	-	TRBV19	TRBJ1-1	CASSQDRGTEAFF	TGTGCCAGTAGTCAGGACAGGGGAACTGAAGCTTTCTTT
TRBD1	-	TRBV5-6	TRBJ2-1	CASSLGAGGAYNEQFF	TGTGCCAGCAGCTTGGGGGCAGGGGGCGCCTACAATGAGCAGTTCTTC
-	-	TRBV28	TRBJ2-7	CAIMGAGSSYEQYF	TGTGCCATCATGGGGGCAGGGTCGTCCTACGAGCAGTACTTC
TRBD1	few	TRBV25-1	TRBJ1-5	CASGQAGNQPQHF	TGTGCCAGCGGACAGGCTGGCAATCAGCCCCAGCATTTT
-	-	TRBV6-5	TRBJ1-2	CASSYSGTKGYTF	TGTGCCAGCAGTTACTCGGGCACGAAAGGCTACACCTTC
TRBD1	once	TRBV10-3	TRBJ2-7	CAIRGQGPFYEQYF	TGTGCCATCAGAGGACAGGGGCCCTTCTACGAGCAGTACTTC
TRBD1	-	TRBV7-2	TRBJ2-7	CASSAPRQGNEQYF	TGTGCCAGCAGCGCGCCACGACAGGGGAACGAGCAGTACTTC
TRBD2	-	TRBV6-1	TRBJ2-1	CASLGGTYNEQFF	TGTGCCAGCCTCGGGGGGACCTACAATGAGCAGTTCTTC